These 4 T cell receptor beta chains share one sample of origin, sequenced in a study of blood T cell repertoires in COVID-19. The repertoire was sequenced with immunoSEQ multiplex PCR; TCRdb's copy has only in-frame clones and lacks some. The profile shows around 160,000 clones, around 80% of them singletons. The sequenced sample consisted of PBMCs or T cells enriched from blood (not recorded which). Receptors were obtained from a woman aged 60-75 years who had recovered from COVID-19.

The V call is TRBV6-1, the J call TRBJ2-5, with D perhaps matching TRBD1 (6 bases). The CDR3 is 14 amino acids. V gave up 3 bases and J gave up 1 base, with 9 bases separating them. Germline values: CDR1 MNHNS, CDR2 SASEGT. CDR3 residues: CASSEPGAQETQYF. In DNA, the CDR3 is TGTGCCAGCAGTGAGCCAGGGGCCCAAGAGACCCAGTACTTC.

V usage is TRBV7-9 and J usage is TRBJ1-1, with D perhaps matching TRBD1 (5 bases). The CDR3 spans 14 residues. Germline V gives CDR1 SEHNR, CDR2 FQNEAQ (reference sequence). The V and J ends lost 7 bases and 7 bases respectively, with 19 bases between them. The CDR3 reads CASTLSGRDSEAFF. The CDR3 DNA reads TGTGCCAGCACACTTAGTGGCCGCGACAGTGAAGCTTTCTTT.

The J gene is TRBJ2-1, the V gene TRBV9, with 8 bases that match TRBD1. V lost 4 bases, J lost 7 bases, and 13 bases stayed unmatched. CDR3 length: 16 amino acids. CDR1 and CDR2 from the germline V gene are SGDLS and YYNGEE. This CDR3 reads CASSNGAGGMGNEQFF. Written as DNA, the CDR3 is TGTGCCAGCAGCAACGGGGCAGGGGGCATGGGGAATGAGCAGTTCTTC.

The chain uses TRBV5-4 and TRBJ1-2; no definite D call. V was cut by 0 bases and J by 0 bases, with 6 bases left in between. Germline values: CDR1 SGHNT, CDR2 YYREEE (reference sequence). This CDR3 spans 14 amino acids. CDR3 sequence (DNA): TGTGCCAGCAGCTTGGGGGGAGCTAACTATGGCTACACCTTC. This gives the protein CASSLGGANYGYTF. Full variable domain (rest looked up from reference TRBV5-4 and TRBJ1-2): ETGVTQSPTHLIKTRGQQVTLRCSSQSGHNTVSWYQQALGQGPQFIFQYYREEENGRGNFPPRFSGLQFPNYSSELNVNALELDDSALYLCASSLGGANYGYTFGSGTRLTVV.